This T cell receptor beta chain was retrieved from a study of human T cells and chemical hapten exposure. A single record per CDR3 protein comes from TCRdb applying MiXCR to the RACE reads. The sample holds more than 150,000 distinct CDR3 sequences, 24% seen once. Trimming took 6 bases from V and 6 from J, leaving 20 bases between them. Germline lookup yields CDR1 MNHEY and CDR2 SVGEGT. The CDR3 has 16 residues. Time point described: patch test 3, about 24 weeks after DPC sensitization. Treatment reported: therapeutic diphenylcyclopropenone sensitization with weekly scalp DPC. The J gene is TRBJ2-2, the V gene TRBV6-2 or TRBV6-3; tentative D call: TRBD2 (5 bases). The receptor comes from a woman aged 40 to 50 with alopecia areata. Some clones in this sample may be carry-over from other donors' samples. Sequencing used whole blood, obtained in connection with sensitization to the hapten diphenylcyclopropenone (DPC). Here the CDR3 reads CASSLRFTRGSGELFF. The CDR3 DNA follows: TGTGCCAGCAGCCTGCGTTTTACAAGAGGGTCCGGGGAGCTGTTTTTT.